The 22 T cell receptor beta chains presented below share a single source sample, sequenced in a study of T cells after yellow fever vaccination. TCRdb ran MiXCR on the 5' RACE reads and lists one entry per CDR3 protein. In the table there are approximately 550,000 distinct CDR3 sequences, roughly 19% of which are singletons. The source material was PBMCs, sampled 15 days after the yellow fever booster vaccination. The source of these receptors is a man aged 30 to 39 who received the YFV17D yellow fever vaccine.

This rearrangement joins TRBV5-1 to TRBJ2-7; D is perhaps TRBD2 (6 bases). Germline CDR1 reads SGHRS; CDR2 reads YFSETQ. The CDR3 is made up of 15 amino acids. V lost 5 bases to trimming and J lost 3 bases, with 18 bases between them. The DNA of the CDR3 is TGCGCCAGCAGACCTACGCCCGGGACTTACTACGAGCAGTACTTC. Its protein is CASRPTPGTYYEQYF. Supplemented by reference TRBV5-1 and TRBJ2-7, the full variable domain reads KAGVTQTPRYLIKTRGQQVTLSCSPISGHRSVSWYQQTPGQGLQFLFEYFSETQRNKGNFPGRFSGRQFSNSRSEMNVSTLELGDSALYLCASRPTPGTYYEQYFGPGTRLTVT.

The sample holds a few counts of this clonotype. The chain joins TRBV4-3 to TRBJ2-2; possible D gene TRBD1, 5 bases. V was clipped by 0 bases and J by 0 bases, with 14 bases between them. There are 18 residues in the CDR3. Germline V CDR1 and CDR2: LGHNA, YSLEER. This chain's CDR3 is CASSQDGEQVTNTGELFF. The CDR3 DNA reads TGCGCCAGCAGCCAAGATGGAGAACAGGTCACGAACACCGGGGAGCTGTTTTTT.

This clonotype was counted a few times. The rearrangement uses TRBV29-1 and TRBJ1-1; tentative D call: TRBD1 (6 bases). This CDR3 is 13 amino acids long. V dropped 7 bases and J dropped 0 bases, with 12 bases sitting between them. CDR1 and CDR2 (germline): SQVTM, ANQGSEA. This CDR3 is CSGTGTLNTEAFF. The CDR3 DNA follows: TGCAGCGGTACCGGGACACTGAACACTGAAGCTTTCTTT.

The V and J genes are TRBV4-2 and TRBJ2-1; 13 bases line up with TRBD2. The V gene end was trimmed by 2 bases and the J gene end by 7 bases; junction bases not matched to a gene: 5. CDR1 and CDR2 (germline): LGHNA, YNFKEQ. The CDR3 is made up of 16 amino acids. The CDR3: CASSQTSGRAWNEQFF. DNA for the CDR3: TGTGCCAGCAGCCAAACTAGCGGGAGGGCCTGGAATGAGCAGTTCTTC.

This chain links TRBV20-1 with TRBJ2-1, with D unresolved. The V and J ends lost 3 bases and 4 bases respectively, with 7 bases between them. CDR1 and CDR2 (germline): DFQATT, SNEGSKA (reference sequence). CDR3 length equals 12 residues. The CDR3 loop is CSASSGYNEQFF. The CDR3 nucleotides are TGCAGTGCTAGCTCGGGTTACAATGAGCAGTTCTTC.

This clonotype appeared a few times. V is TRBV7-8 and J is TRBJ2-3; D gene unclear. V was trimmed by 0 bases and J by 4 bases, leaving 5 bases between them. In germline, CDR1 is SGHVS, CDR2 FQNEAQ. The CDR3 is 13 residues long. This CDR3 reads CASSLADSDTQYF. The DNA for the CDR3 is TGTGCCAGCAGCTTAGCAGACTCAGATACGCAGTATTTT.

This clonotype was seen a few times. The chain couples TRBV27 to TRBJ2-5; 12 nucleotides match TRBD2. Trimming at V came to 8 bases and at J to 3 bases, leaving 4 bases not matched to a gene. The CDR3 length is 14 residues. The germline gives CDR1 MNHEY, CDR2 SMNVEV (reference sequence). CDR3 in amino acids: CASGRLAGEETQYF. CDR3 DNA: TGTGCCAGCGGGAGACTAGCGGGGGAAGAGACCCAGTACTTC.

The J gene is TRBJ2-2, the V gene TRBV29-1; D remains unclear. Germline V lookup: CDR1 SQVTM, CDR2 ANQGSEA. Trimming cost V 7 bases and J 6 bases, with 12 bases left between them. This CDR3 comprises 12 residues. The CDR3 is CSARAQPGELFF. The CDR3 DNA follows: TGCAGCGCCCGGGCCCAACCCGGGGAGCTGTTTTTT.

This clonotype was detected only a few times. One junction end disagrees with the germline gene, perhaps due to a read error. This chain joins TRBV7-7 and TRBJ2-5; TRBD1 is a possible D gene (5 bases). This CDR3 has 14 residues. CDR1 is SSHAT, CDR2 FNYEAQ, per germline (reference sequence). DNA of the CDR3: TGTGCTAGCAGCCCGGGTGGCAAAACAGGTACCCAGTACTTC. It specifies CASSPGGKTGTQYF. The variable domain in full, completed from reference TRBV7-7 and TRBJ2-5, reads GAGVSQSPRYKVTKRGQDVTLRCDPISSHATLYWYQQALGQGPEFLTYFNYEAQPDKSGLPSDRFSAERPEGSISTLTIQRTEQRDSAMYRCASSPGGKTGTQYFGPGTRLLVL.

This clonotype was picked up a small number of times. The chain has TRBV18 and TRBJ2-2; D is possibly TRBD2 (5 bases). The ends were cut back, 4 bases at V and 1 base at J, with 16 bases in the middle. This CDR3 spans 17 amino acids. Germline lookup yields CDR1 KGHSH and CDR2 LQKENI. The CDR3 spells CASSQLETSGNTGELFF. The CDR3 nucleotides read TGTGCCAGCTCACAACTTGAAACCAGCGGGAACACCGGGGAGCTGTTTTTT.

This clonotype was seen only a few times. The CDR3 loop is CSAEPSSYNEQFF. CDR3 sequence (DNA): TGCAGCGCCGAACCTAGCTCCTACAATGAGCAGTTCTTC. V is TRBV29-1 and J is TRBJ2-1; D is ambiguous. V lost 7 bases, J lost 0 bases, and 10 bases lay in between. The V gene's germline CDR1 is SQVTM and CDR2 ANQGSEA. The CDR3 is 13 amino acids.

This clonotype was counted between two and nine times. The chain links TRBV5-1 to TRBJ1-2; 9 bases are a match to TRBD1. V shed 0 bases and J 2 bases; nucleotides not matched to a gene: 8. Germline lookup yields CDR1 SGHRS and CDR2 YFSETQ. This CDR3 region has 17 residues. The CDR3 sequence is CASSLEGTGRTNYGYTF. The CDR3 DNA follows: TGCGCCAGCAGCTTGGAGGGGACAGGGAGGACCAACTATGGCTACACCTTC. Full variable domain (rest looked up from reference TRBV5-1 and TRBJ1-2): KAGVTQTPRYLIKTRGQQVTLSCSPISGHRSVSWYQQTPGQGLQFLFEYFSETQRNKGNFPGRFSGRQFSNSRSEMNVSTLELGDSALYLCASSLEGTGRTNYGYTFGSGTRLTVV.

This clonotype has just a few counts. The chain carries TRBV20-1 and TRBJ2-7, with D unresolved. Germline V lookup: CDR1 DFQATT, CDR2 SNEGSKA (reference sequence). The CDR3 consists of 12 residues. The CDR3, as DNA: TGCACCTGCGCCAAATACGACTACGAGCAGTACTTC. This sequence encodes CTCAKYDYEQYF.

The chain recombines TRBV20-1 with TRBJ2-5, with 8 positions matching TRBD2. CDR3 length: 14 residues. Germline V gives CDR1 DFQATT, CDR2 SNEGSKA (reference sequence). Unmatched junction bases numbered 10, after V lost 5 bases and J lost 5 bases. The CDR3 DNA is TGCAGTGCTCTGCCGGGAGGGGATTGGGAGACCCAGTACTTC. Its translation: CSALPGGDWETQYF.

The chain employs TRBV7-6 and TRBJ2-7; no clear D. CDR3 length equals 13 residues. V gave up 0 bases and J gave up 5 bases, with 8 bases separating them. Germline V gene data show CDR1 as SGHVS and CDR2 as FNYEAQ. The CDR3 coding sequence is TGTGCCAGCAGCTTAGCTTTGACCCACGAGCAGTACTTC. Amino acids: CASSLALTHEQYF. Based on the CDR3 plus reference TRBV7-6 and TRBJ2-7, the full variable domain is GAGVSQSPRYKVTKRGQDVALRCDPISGHVSLYWYRQALGQGPEFLTYFNYEAQQDKSGLPNDRFSAERPEGSISTLTIQRTEQRDSAMYRCASSLALTHEQYFGPGTRLTVT.

At least ten counts were recorded for this clonotype. CDR3 residues: CASTAGTGWGGELFF. CDR3 DNA: TGTGCCAGCACCGCCGGGACAGGGTGGGGCGGGGAGCTGTTTTTT. This chain links TRBV12-3 or TRBV12-4 with TRBJ2-2; 9 bases are shared with TRBD1. J was trimmed by 7 bases and V by 7 bases; bases with no gene match: 10. The CDR3 loop spans 15 amino acids.

This clonotype has a handful of counts. This rearrangement joins TRBV7-9 to TRBJ2-7; 8 bases match TRBD2. CDR3 length: 14 amino acids. Germline V gene data show CDR1 as SEHNR and CDR2 as FQNEAQ (reference sequence). The V segment lost 6 bases and the J segment 3 bases; nucleotides outside the gene matches: 7. Here the CDR3 reads CASRTSGSSYEQYF. The CDR3 DNA is TGTGCCAGCAGAACAAGCGGGAGTAGCTACGAGCAGTACTTC.

The table lists this clonotype with a few counts. The V and J genes are TRBV20-1 and TRBJ2-3; TRBD2 aligns across 9 bases. Germline V gives CDR1 DFQATT, CDR2 SNEGSKA (reference sequence). V shed 5 bases and J 4 bases; nucleotides not matched to a gene: 7. The CDR3 is 14 amino acids. The CDR3 here is CSAQLAGDSDTQYF. The CDR3 DNA reads as TGCAGTGCTCAATTAGCGGGAGACTCAGATACGCAGTATTTT.

This clonotype was found a few times. This sequence joins TRBV5-4 and TRBJ2-5; D is perhaps TRBD1 (6 bases). Trimming removed 4 bases at V and 0 bases at J, with 10 bases between. Germline V gives CDR1 SGHNT, CDR2 YYREEE (reference sequence). The CDR3 runs 14 residues. The CDR3 here is CASSKGENQETQYF. The CDR3 DNA sequence: TGTGCCAGCAGCAAGGGGGAAAACCAAGAGACCCAGTACTTC.

The chain has TRBV12-3 or TRBV12-4 and TRBJ1-3; D is undetermined. This CDR3 region has 14 residues. Trimming pared 2 bases from V and 2 bases from J, leaving 7 bases between. The CDR3 is CASSLRKAGNTIYF. The CDR3, as DNA: TGTGCCAGCAGTTTAAGGAAAGCTGGAAACACCATATATTTT.

The gene calls are TRBV5-1 and TRBJ2-7; TRBD2 agrees at 8 bases. The CDR3 has 14 amino acids. Germline assignment: CDR1 SGHRS and CDR2 YFSETQ. Germline trimming cut 4 bases from V and 0 bases from J; bases unmatched to any gene: 3. In DNA, the CDR3 is TGCGCCAGCAGCCTCGGGAGGGCCTCCTACGAGCAGTACTTC. It specifies CASSLGRASYEQYF.

The J gene is TRBJ2-1, the V gene TRBV7-2; unclear D gene. Per the germline V gene, CDR1 is SGHTA and CDR2 is FQGNSA. This CDR3 region has 12 residues. V lost 4 bases, J lost 5 bases, and 6 bases lay in between. The CDR3 DNA is TGTGCCAGCAGCTCCTGGGACAATGAGCAGTTCTTC. This translates into CASSSWDNEQFF.